Each of the 32 T cell receptor beta chains below was sequenced from the same sample in a study of CD8 T cells in ankylosing spondylitis. TCRdb passed the 5' RACE reads through MiXCR, listing each CDR3 protein once. The sample has about 360,000 distinct CDR3 sequences; roughly 22% are singletons. Sample: blood, either unsorted or a sorted T cell fraction (not recorded which). These receptors were obtained from a male donor with ankylosing spondylitis or in good health (not recorded which).

This clonotype was seen only a few times. The chain employs TRBV7-9 and TRBJ2-5, with unresolved D. Germline CDR1 reads SEHNR; CDR2 reads FQNEAQ (reference sequence). The V and J ends lost 0 bases and 4 bases respectively, with 12 bases between them. The CDR3 covers 15 residues. The CDR3 sequence: CASSLALAPGETQYF. As DNA, the CDR3 is TGTGCCAGCAGCTTAGCTTTGGCGCCGGGAGAGACCCAGTACTTC.

This clonotype turned up a few times. In nucleotides, the CDR3 is TGTGCCAGCAGCCGACAGGGAAACACCATATATTTT. Protein: CASSRQGNTIYF. This chain uses TRBV12-3 or TRBV12-4 with TRBJ1-3; tentative D call: TRBD1 (5 bases). V dropped 6 bases and J dropped 4 bases, with 7 bases sitting between them. This CDR3 comprises 12 residues.

This clonotype has a handful of counts. The chain uses TRBV20-1 and TRBJ1-6; D unclear. Germline CDR1 DFQATT, CDR2 SNEGSKA (reference sequence). V dropped 4 bases and J dropped 9 bases, with 16 bases sitting between them. The CDR3 is 14 amino acids. The CDR3 loop reads CSATTWDSGSPLHF. The CDR3 DNA reads as TGCAGTGCTACGACCTGGGATTCCGGTTCACCCCTCCACTTT.

The chain is built from TRBV5-1 and TRBJ2-1; the D is unclear. Per germline, CDR1 SGHRS and CDR2 YFSETQ. Trimming pared 5 bases from V and 0 bases from J, leaving 3 bases between. The CDR3 has 12 residues. This CDR3 reads CASRSSYNEQFF. DNA for the CDR3: TGCGCCAGCAGGAGCTCCTACAATGAGCAGTTCTTC. The variable domain in full, completed from reference TRBV5-1 and TRBJ2-1, reads KAGVTQTPRYLIKTRGQQVTLSCSPISGHRSVSWYQQTPGQGLQFLFEYFSETQRNKGNFPGRFSGRQFSNSRSEMNVSTLELGDSALYLCASRSSYNEQFFGPGTRLTVL.

Only a few counts were recorded for this clonotype. V gene TRBV10-3 combines with J gene TRBJ2-2; D call uncertain. Germline-derived CDR1 and CDR2 are ENHRY and SYGVKD. Deletions cut 3 bases from V and 0 bases from J, with 5 bases between. The CDR3 has 14 amino acids. The chain's CDR3 is CAISDNPNTGELFF. Written as DNA, the CDR3 is TGTGCCATCAGTGACAATCCGAACACCGGGGAGCTGTTTTTT.

This chain connects TRBV18 to TRBJ2-6, with D unclear. Trimming pared 5 bases from V and 0 bases from J, leaving 14 bases between. CDR1 KGHSH and CDR2 LQKENI come from the germline V gene. The CDR3 contains 17 residues. The DNA of the CDR3 is TGTGCCAGCTCATCGGCGGACGGACCCTCTGGGGCCAACGTCCTGACTTTC. Translating it yields CASSSADGPSGANVLTF.

The rearrangement uses TRBV11-2 and TRBJ1-1; D gene uncertain. This CDR3 contains 13 residues. V was clipped by 2 bases and J by 7 bases, with 11 bases between them. CDR1 and CDR2 (germline): SGHAT, FQNNGV. The CDR3 here is CASSLSPQIEAFF. The CDR3 DNA is TGTGCCAGCAGCTTATCCCCGCAGATTGAAGCTTTCTTT.

In its sample, this clonotype was seen a few times. The genes are TRBV7-9 and TRBJ2-7; D is perhaps TRBD1 (6 bases). The V gene's germline CDR1 is SEHNR and CDR2 FQNEAQ (reference sequence). CDR3 length: 16 amino acids. V lost 4 bases and J 2 bases, leaving 18 bases between the germline ends. This CDR3 is CASSSTRGEETYEQYF. The CDR3 nucleotides read TGTGCCAGCAGCTCAACCAGGGGAGAAGAGACCTACGAGCAGTACTTC.

This clonotype turned up a few times. CDR3 nucleotide sequence: TGCGCCAGCAGCCCCCGGCAGGGTCAGTACGAGCAGTACTTC. This codes for CASSPRQGQYEQYF. The chain carries TRBV4-1 and TRBJ2-7, with a possible D match to TRBD1 (5 bases). V shed 4 bases and J shed 4 bases, with 14 bases lying between them. Germline CDR1 and CDR2: MGHRA and YSYEKL. This CDR3 comprises 14 residues.

The chain recombines TRBV20-1 with TRBJ2-1; 12 bases fit TRBD2. V lost 0 bases and J lost 1; bases outside the gene matches: 4. CDR3 length: 17 amino acids. Looked up from germline, CDR1 is DFQATT and CDR2 is SNEGSKA (reference sequence). CDR3 DNA sequence: TGCAGTGCTAGAGATCTAGCGGGGGGGCAATCCTACAATGAGCAGTTCTTC. Amino acids: CSARDLAGGQSYNEQFF.

The J gene is TRBJ2-5, the V gene TRBV12-3 or TRBV12-4; D could derive from TRBD1 or TRBD2 (5 bases each). The CDR3 sequence is 16 residues long. V was shortened by 3 bases and J by 5 bases, with 19 bases between the two germline ends. CDR3 loop: CASSFGRLGAGETQYF. CDR3 sequence (DNA): TGTGCCAGCAGTTTTGGTAGGCTCGGGGCAGGGGAGACCCAGTACTTC.

J is TRBJ2-3 and V is TRBV10-3; 9 bases align to TRBD2. V was pared by 2 bases and J by 0 bases, with 9 bases of the junction left unmatched. The CDR3 has 18 amino acids. The germline CDR1 and CDR2 sequences are ENHRY and SYGVKD. CDR3 in DNA: TGTGCCATCAGTGAGGGTCCTAGCGGGGCCGCTAGCACAGATACGCAGTATTTT. This translates into CAISEGPSGAASTDTQYF.

This clonotype came up a few times. V is TRBV6-1 and J is TRBJ2-7; unclear D gene. The CDR3 sequence is 14 residues long. The germline V gene encodes CDR1 MNHNS and CDR2 SASEGT. V lost 2 bases to trimming and J lost 3 bases, with 11 bases between them. CDR3: CASSESVVNYEQYF. The CDR3 DNA is TGTGCCAGCAGTGAATCCGTGGTGAACTACGAGCAGTACTTC.

The sample holds a few counts of this clonotype. J is TRBJ2-7 and V is TRBV27; either TRBD1 or TRBD2 may fit D (5 bases each). Trimming cost V 4 bases and J 4 bases, with 14 bases left between them. Germline CDR1 is MNHEY and CDR2 is SMNVEV (reference sequence). The CDR3 is 14 amino acids. The CDR3 nucleotides read TGTGCCAGCAGTTCGAGCGGACATTTATACGAGCAGTACTTC. Translation gives CASSSSGHLYEQYF.

This CDR3 reads CASRPTGAPEQYF. Written as DNA, the CDR3 is TGTGCCAGCAGACCAACAGGGGCCCCGGAGCAGTATTTT. This chain joins TRBV6-1 and TRBJ2-3; 7 bases fit TRBD1. The V segment lost 6 bases and the J segment 11 bases; nucleotides outside the gene matches: 11. The V gene's germline CDR1 is MNHNS and CDR2 SASEGT. CDR3 length: 13 amino acids.

V gene TRBV20-1 combines with J gene TRBJ2-1; 7 nucleotides agree with TRBD2. Unmatched junction bases numbered 6, after V lost 0 bases and J lost 4 bases. Looked up from germline, CDR1 is DFQATT and CDR2 is SNEGSKA (reference sequence). The CDR3 covers 15 residues. The CDR3 loop is CSAREGGARYNEQFF. The CDR3 DNA reads as TGCAGTGCTAGAGAGGGAGGGGCTCGGTACAATGAGCAGTTCTTC.

Turning to this clonotype: At one end the junction does not follow the germline gene, possibly because of a read error. The rearrangement joins TRBV12-3 or TRBV12-4 to TRBJ2-7, with a possible D match to TRBD1 (5 bases). The CDR3 covers 15 residues. CDR3 bases: TGTGCCAGCAGTACACGCAGGGTCCGCTCCCACGAGCAGTACTTC. The encoded protein is CASSTRRVRSHEQYF.

This clonotype has a handful of counts. V usage is TRBV25-1 and J usage is TRBJ2-3; 14 nucleotides align to TRBD2. Trimming removed 2 bases from V and 4 bases from J; junction bases left unmatched: 11. The CDR3 totals 19 residues. The germline V gene encodes CDR1 MGHDK and CDR2 SYGVNS. For the CDR3, the DNA is TGTGCCAGCAGTGAACCAGGGACTAGCGGGGGCCGGGTGCCAGATACGCAGTATTTT. This translates into CASSEPGTSGGRVPDTQYF.

The chain employs TRBV12-3 or TRBV12-4 and TRBJ2-1, with D possibly matching TRBD2 (5 bases). This CDR3 region has 14 residues. Trimming removed 6 bases from V and 10 bases from J, with 19 bases in between. CDR3 sequence (DNA): TGTGCCAGCAGCCGGACTCACAGTGACGGGGAGCAGTTCTTC. Protein: CASSRTHSDGEQFF.

The chain recombines TRBV10-2 with TRBJ2-5; D not resolved. V lost 1 base, J lost 9 bases, and 12 bases lay in between. There are 13 residues in the CDR3. The germline gives CDR1 WSHSY, CDR2 SAAADI. CDR3 sequence reads: CASSEFAAVAQYF. Written as DNA, the CDR3 is TGCGCCAGCAGTGAGTTTGCGGCAGTGGCCCAGTACTTC.

There are many counts of this clonotype. The chain links TRBV12-3 or TRBV12-4 to TRBJ2-7; D ambiguous. Trimming left V 1 base short and J 5 bases short, with 6 bases between. The CDR3 is 12 amino acids. The CDR3 DNA reads TGTGCCAGCAGTTTAGTAAGGGACGAGCAGTACTTC. Protein product: CASSLVRDEQYF.

This chain connects TRBV9 to TRBJ2-7; maybe TRBD1 (6 bases). The germline V gene encodes CDR1 SGDLS and CDR2 YYNGEE. The CDR3 loop spans 15 amino acids. Trimming took 0 bases from V and 4 from J, leaving 14 bases between them. The CDR3 protein is CASSVVPDSPYEQYF. In nucleotides, the CDR3 is TGTGCCAGCAGCGTAGTGCCGGACAGCCCGTACGAGCAGTACTTC. The full variable domain, completed using reference TRBV9 and TRBJ2-7, is DSGVTQTPKHLITATGQRVTLRCSPRSGDLSVYWYQQSLDQGLQFLIQYYNGEERAKGNILERFSAQQFPDLHSELNLSSLELGDSALYFCASSVVPDSPYEQYFGPGTRLTVT.

This clonotype came up a few times. The chain has TRBV7-9 and TRBJ2-1; maybe TRBD1 (6 bases). CDR3 length equals 15 residues. CDR1 and CDR2 (germline): SEHNR, FQNEAQ (reference sequence). V dropped 3 bases and J dropped 3 bases, with 12 bases sitting between them. The CDR3 is CASSFFPTGYNEQFF. Written as DNA, the CDR3 is TGTGCCAGCAGCTTTTTCCCGACAGGCTACAATGAGCAGTTCTTC.

This chain uses TRBV6-5 with TRBJ2-5; the D is unclear. Germline V gives CDR1 MNHEY, CDR2 SVGAGI. This CDR3 is 15 amino acids long. V gave up 4 bases and J gave up 3 bases, with 15 bases separating them. The chain's CDR3 is CASSFGGPQKETQYF. In nucleotides, the CDR3 is TGTGCCAGCAGTTTTGGTGGACCTCAGAAAGAGACCCAGTACTTC.

The genes are TRBV12-3 or TRBV12-4 and TRBJ2-7, with D hard to call. With 2 bases removed from V and 4 bases from J, the gap between germline ends came to 15 bases. The CDR3 runs to 15 residues. CDR3 bases: TGTGCCAGCAGTTTACGTCCCCTAGGGTGGTACGAGCAGTACTTC. Encoded protein: CASSLRPLGWYEQYF.

The V gene is TRBV30, the J gene TRBJ2-7; weak D call: TRBD2 (5 bases). From germline, CDR1 is GTSNPN and CDR2 SVGIG (reference sequence). Trimming cost V 7 bases and J 5 bases, with 21 bases left between them. The CDR3 spans 14 residues. The CDR3 loop reads CAYEAATGVDEQYF. In DNA form, the CDR3 reads TGTGCCTACGAAGCTGCCACCGGGGTGGACGAGCAGTACTTC.

This clonotype was recorded a few times. V usage is TRBV28 and J usage is TRBJ1-5; TRBD1 might be the D (6 bases). V lost 5 bases and J lost 2, with 7 bases in between. CDR1 and CDR2 (germline): MDHEN, SYDVKM. This CDR3 region has 13 residues. The CDR3 spells CASSRTGNQPQHF. CDR3 bases: TGTGCCAGCAGTCGGACAGGCAATCAGCCCCAGCATTTT.

This chain connects TRBV27 to TRBJ2-7, with no clear D. Trimming removed 5 bases at V and 3 bases at J, with 11 bases between. The CDR3 consists of 13 residues. Germline CDR1 and CDR2: MNHEY and SMNVEV (reference sequence). As DNA, the CDR3 is TGTGCCAGCAGTCCCTCGGACCTCTACGAGCAGTACTTC. It yields the protein CASSPSDLYEQYF.

With regard to this clonotype: At one boundary the junction diverges from the germline segment, which might be a read error. The CDR3 bases are TGTACCAGCAGTTTCTACGGTCTAGTGGACGCGAACACCGGGGAGCTGTTTTTT. This gives the protein CTSSFYGLVDANTGELFF. The chain is built from TRBV12-3 or TRBV12-4 and TRBJ2-2, with unresolved D. The CDR3 has 18 amino acids.

The chain employs TRBV5-1 and TRBJ2-3; TRBD2 matches 10 bases. The V and J ends lost 5 bases and 4 bases, in that order; junction bases with no gene match: 7. Germline V CDR1 and CDR2: SGHRS, YFSETQ. This CDR3 has 15 residues. CDR3 amino acids: CASRSASGGADTQYF. As DNA, the CDR3 is TGCGCCAGCAGGAGTGCTAGCGGGGGAGCAGATACGCAGTATTTT. Using reference TRBV5-1 and TRBJ2-3 for the parts outside the CDR3, the full variable domain is KAGVTQTPRYLIKTRGQQVTLSCSPISGHRSVSWYQQTPGQGLQFLFEYFSETQRNKGNFPGRFSGRQFSNSRSEMNVSTLELGDSALYLCASRSASGGADTQYFGPGTRLTVL.

The rearrangement links TRBV7-9 to TRBJ2-3, with 15 bases aligning to TRBD2. The CDR3 loop spans 17 amino acids. J lost 5 bases, V lost 0 bases, and 3 bases had no gene match. CDR1 SEHNR and CDR2 FQNEAQ come from the germline V gene (reference sequence). In DNA, the CDR3 is TGTGCCAGCAGCTTAGCGGGACTAGCGGGGGGTAGAGATACGCAGTATTTT. This codes for CASSLAGLAGGRDTQYF.

This clonotype was observed a handful of times. The J gene is TRBJ2-1, the V gene TRBV2, with unresolved D. V lost 3 bases and J 5 bases, leaving 5 bases between the germline ends. CDR1 and CDR2 (germline): SNHLY, FYNNEI. The CDR3 extends over 12 amino acids. In nucleotides, the CDR3 is TGTGCCAGCAGTGACGAAGACAATGAGCAGTTCTTC. Translating gives CASSDEDNEQFF.